The clone carrying this T cell receptor beta chain was seen a few times. The CDR3 sequence is 16 residues long. Trimming removed 0 bases at V and 6 bases at J, with 14 bases between. Germline-derived CDR1 and CDR2 are SGHTA and FQGNSA. These data are taken from a study of Graves' ophthalmopathy and Graves' hyperthyroidism. TCR beta CDR3 amplification used RNA transcripts. HTBI primers served in a first-round RT-PCR, which a second-round multiplex PCR followed. TCRdb used MiXCR to reprocess the multiplex PCR reads, holding one entry per CDR3 protein. The repertoire includes 500,000 to 700,000 distinct CDR3 sequences, 20% to 25% of them detected once, and roughly 7.4% sits in the top ten. Hyperthyroidism was new, under 2 months, in patients aged 18 to 65.

The specimen sequenced was peripheral blood. This TCR was sampled from a woman under 30 with stable Graves' hyperthyroidism. Some clones in this sample may be carry-over from other donors' samples. The J gene is TRBJ2-2, the V gene TRBV7-2, with a possible D match to TRBD2 (5 bases). CDR3 DNA: TGTGCCAGCAGCTTAGCGACCCTCGGGCGGGCCGGGGAGCTGTTTTTT. Protein sequence: CASSLATLGRAGELFF.